Following are 16 T cell receptor beta chains from one sample sequenced in a study of blood T cell repertoires in COVID-19. Here immunoSEQ multiplex PCR was the method, and the copy in TCRdb shows in-frame clones only, minus some. Here the sample spans about 270,000 clones, approximately 90% being singletons. The specimen was PBMCs or T cells enriched from blood (not recorded which). Receptor source: a young woman with acute COVID-19.

This sequence joins TRBV16 and TRBJ2-7; D is perhaps TRBD2 (5 bases). The germline CDR1 and CDR2 sequences are KGHSY and FQNENV. Trimming stripped 4 bases from V and 2 bases from J, with 15 bases between. The CDR3 extends over 15 amino acids. The CDR3 reads CASSPFGVGTYEQYF. CDR3 coding DNA: TGTGCCAGCAGCCCCTTCGGGGTTGGAACCTACGAGCAGTACTTC. Full variable domain (remainder filled in from reference TRBV16 and TRBJ2-7): GEEVAQTPKHLVRGEGQKAKLYCAPIKGHSYVFWYQQVLKNEFKFLISFQNENVFDETGMPKERFSAKCLPNSPCSLEIQATKLEDSAVYFCASSPFGVGTYEQYFGPGTRLTVT.

The chain employs TRBV5-6 and TRBJ1-2; D not certain. This CDR3 is 15 amino acids long. From germline, CDR1 is SGHDT and CDR2 YYEEEE. Deletions cut 0 bases from V and 4 bases from J, with 13 bases between. The CDR3 loop is CASSLGQAMLYGYTF. In nucleotides, the CDR3 is TGTGCCAGCAGCTTGGGGCAGGCAATGCTCTATGGCTACACCTTC.

The chain carries TRBV7-9 and TRBJ1-3, with D perhaps TRBD1 (5 bases). Germline V lookup: CDR1 SEHNR, CDR2 FQNEAQ (reference sequence). V was trimmed by 1 base and J by 8 bases, leaving 9 bases between them. The CDR3 is made up of 13 amino acids. In DNA form, the CDR3 reads TGTGCCAGCAGCTTAGAACAGGTTTACACCATATATTTT. It translates to CASSLEQVYTIYF. Full variable domain (outside the CDR3, taken from reference TRBV7-9 and TRBJ1-3): DTGVSQNPRHKITKRGQNVTFRCDPISEHNRLYWYRQTLGQGPEFLTYFQNEAQLEKSRLLSDRFSAERPKGSFSTLEIQRTEQGDSAMYLCASSLEQVYTIYFGEGSWLTVV.

The chain is built from TRBV6-1 and TRBJ2-7; weak D call: TRBD1 (6 bases). The CDR3 runs to 16 residues. Between the trimmed V and J ends, which lost 1 base and 0 bases, there was a span of 13 bases. Germline CDR1 reads MNHNS; CDR2 reads SASEGT. The CDR3 nucleotides read TGTGCCAGCAGTGAAGAAACAGGGCTTATCTCCTACGAGCAGTACTTC. It specifies CASSEETGLISYEQYF.

This clone is a singleton in its sample. The chain carries TRBV6-5 and TRBJ2-7, with D unclear. Germline V gene lookup returns CDR1 MNHEY and CDR2 SVGAGI. V dropped 8 bases and J dropped 4 bases, with 15 bases sitting between them. The CDR3 has 13 amino acids. CDR3 sequence: CASPSSSSYEQYF. CDR3 DNA: TGTGCCAGCCCGTCTTCTAGTAGTTACGAGCAGTACTTC.

Only a few counts were recorded for this clone. The chain uses TRBV6-2 or TRBV6-3 and TRBJ2-1, with D possibly matching TRBD2 (5 bases). V lost 0 bases and J 4 bases, leaving 10 bases between the germline ends. From germline, CDR1 is MNHEY and CDR2 SVGEGT. The CDR3 totals 15 residues. The DNA for the CDR3 is TGTGCCAGCAGTTACTCCGGACTGGATTACAATGAGCAGTTCTTC. Translation: CASSYSGLDYNEQFF.

The chain is built from TRBV24-1 and TRBJ1-1; D gene ambiguous. This CDR3 contains 13 residues. Trimming removed 2 bases from V and 0 bases from J, with 3 bases in between. CDR1 and CDR2 (germline): KGHDR, SFDVKD. Written as DNA, the CDR3 is TGTGCCACCAGTGATTCGGTGAACACTGAAGCTTTCTTT. It translates to CATSDSVNTEAFF.

This rearrangement joins TRBV5-1 to TRBJ2-7; the D gene is possibly TRBD2 (5 bases). The CDR3 contains 13 residues. Germline loops: CDR1 SGHRS, CDR2 YFSETQ. The ends were cut back, 5 bases at V and 3 bases at J, with 12 bases in the middle. This chain's CDR3 is CASRLGVDYEQYF. For the CDR3, the DNA is TGCGCCAGCAGACTCGGGGTAGACTACGAGCAGTACTTC.

The chain recombines TRBV5-1 with TRBJ2-3; 14 bases match TRBD2. Unmatched junction bases numbered 9, after V lost 5 bases and J lost 7 bases. Germline values: CDR1 SGHRS, CDR2 YFSETQ. This CDR3 spans 16 amino acids. DNA for the CDR3: TGCGCCAGCAGTTCCGGGACTAGCGGGAGAGTTAATACGCAGTATTTT. Translation: CASSSGTSGRVNTQYF.

The chain links TRBV9 to TRBJ1-5; D remains unclear. Germline V gene data show CDR1 as SGDLS and CDR2 as YYNGEE. V shed 1 base and J shed 9 bases, with 11 bases lying between them. The CDR3 extends over 13 amino acids. DNA for the CDR3: TGTGCCAGCAGCGTAAGCCCGGTCGGGCCCCAGCATTTT. Residues: CASSVSPVGPQHF.

This rearrangement joins TRBV3-1 (or the pseudogene TRBV3-2) to TRBJ1-2, with a possible D match to TRBD1 (5 bases). The CDR3 contains 18 residues. V lost 4 bases, J lost 4 bases, and 25 bases lay in between. Germline V lookup: CDR1 LGHDT, CDR2 YNNKEL (reference sequence). In DNA form, the CDR3 reads TGTGCCAGCAGCCCTGCTGCGGGGAGTTGGGGCAACACCTATGGCTACACCTTC. Its protein is CASSPAAGSWGNTYGYTF.

The chain carries TRBV2 and TRBJ2-3; D is perhaps TRBD2 (6 bases). The CDR3 has 15 amino acids. The germline gives CDR1 SNHLY, CDR2 FYNNEI. The germline V and J ends were trimmed by 3 bases and 0 bases, with 10 bases remaining between them. The CDR3 here is CASSEDYSSTDTQYF. For the CDR3, the DNA is TGTGCCAGCAGTGAGGACTACAGTAGCACAGATACGCAGTATTTT.

The chain joins TRBV28 to TRBJ1-4; D is unclear. This CDR3 has 13 amino acids. Trimming removed 5 bases at V and 3 bases at J, with 7 bases between. Germline CDR1 and CDR2: MDHEN and SYDVKM. CDR3 residues: CASSTPANEKLFF. CDR3 bases: TGTGCCAGCAGTACACCTGCTAATGAAAAACTGTTTTTT.

V usage is TRBV29-1 and J usage is TRBJ2-5; 11 bases map to TRBD1. The CDR3 consists of 15 residues. Germline values: CDR1 SQVTM, CDR2 ANQGSEA. V was pared by 4 bases and J by 1 base, with 5 bases of the junction left unmatched. The DNA of the CDR3 is TGCAGCGTTGTAGGGGACAGGGGGAGCCAAGAGACCCAGTACTTC. This codes for CSVVGDRGSQETQYF.

The genes are TRBV28 and TRBJ2-7; TRBD1 aligns across 8 bases. J lost 7 bases, V lost 6 bases, and 20 bases had no gene match. CDR3 length: 17 residues. Germline CDR1 is MDHEN and CDR2 is SYDVKM. CDR3 in DNA: TGTGCCAGCAGCCTAGCGCCGCCGGGACAGGCCTTATTGGAGCAGTACTTC. Its protein is CASSLAPPGQALLEQYF. The whole variable domain, remainder taken from reference TRBV28 and TRBJ2-7, is DVKVTQSSRYLVKRTGEKVFLECVQDMDHENMFWYRQDPGLGLRLIYFSYDVKMKEKGDIPEGYSVSREKKERFSLILESASTNQTSMYLCASSLAPPGQALLEQYFGPGTRLTVT.

The chain recombines TRBV30 with TRBJ2-5, with D maybe TRBD1 (5 bases). The CDR3 runs to 12 residues. Trimming left V 3 bases short and J 5 bases short, with 10 bases between. The germline V gene encodes CDR1 GTSNPN and CDR2 SVGIG (reference sequence). The CDR3: CAWSPQGETQYF. The CDR3 DNA follows: TGTGCCTGGAGCCCCCAGGGTGAGACCCAGTACTTC.